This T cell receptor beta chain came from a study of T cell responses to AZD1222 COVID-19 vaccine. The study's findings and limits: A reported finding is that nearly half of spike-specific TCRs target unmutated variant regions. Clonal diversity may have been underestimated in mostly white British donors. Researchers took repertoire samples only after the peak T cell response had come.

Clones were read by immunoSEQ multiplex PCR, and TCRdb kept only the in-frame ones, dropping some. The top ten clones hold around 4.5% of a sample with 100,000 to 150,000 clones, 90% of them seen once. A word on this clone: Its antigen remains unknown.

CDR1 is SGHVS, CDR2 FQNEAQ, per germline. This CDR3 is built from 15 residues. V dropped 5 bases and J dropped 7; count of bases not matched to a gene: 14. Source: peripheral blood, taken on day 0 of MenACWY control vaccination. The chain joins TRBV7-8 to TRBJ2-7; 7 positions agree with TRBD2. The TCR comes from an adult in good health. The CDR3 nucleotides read TGTGCCAGCAGCATCCGCCGGGACTACTTGAGTGAGCAGTACTTC. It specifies CASSIRRDYLSEQYF.